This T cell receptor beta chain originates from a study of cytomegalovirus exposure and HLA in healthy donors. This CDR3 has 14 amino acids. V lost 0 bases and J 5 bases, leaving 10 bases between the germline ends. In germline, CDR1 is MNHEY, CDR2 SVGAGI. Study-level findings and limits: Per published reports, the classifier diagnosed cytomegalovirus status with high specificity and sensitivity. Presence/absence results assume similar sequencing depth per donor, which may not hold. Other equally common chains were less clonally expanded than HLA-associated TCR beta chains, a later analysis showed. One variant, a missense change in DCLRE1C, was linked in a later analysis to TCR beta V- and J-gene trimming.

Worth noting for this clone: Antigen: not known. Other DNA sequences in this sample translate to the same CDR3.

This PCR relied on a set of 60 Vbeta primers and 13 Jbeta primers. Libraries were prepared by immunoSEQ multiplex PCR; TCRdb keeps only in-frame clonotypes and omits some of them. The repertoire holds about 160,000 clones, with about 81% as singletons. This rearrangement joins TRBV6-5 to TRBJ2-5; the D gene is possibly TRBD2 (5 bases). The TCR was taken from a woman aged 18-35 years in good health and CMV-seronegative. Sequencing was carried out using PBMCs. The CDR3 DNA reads TGTGCCAGCAGTTACTCGAGAACGGGGGAGACCCAGTACTTC. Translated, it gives CASSYSRTGETQYF.